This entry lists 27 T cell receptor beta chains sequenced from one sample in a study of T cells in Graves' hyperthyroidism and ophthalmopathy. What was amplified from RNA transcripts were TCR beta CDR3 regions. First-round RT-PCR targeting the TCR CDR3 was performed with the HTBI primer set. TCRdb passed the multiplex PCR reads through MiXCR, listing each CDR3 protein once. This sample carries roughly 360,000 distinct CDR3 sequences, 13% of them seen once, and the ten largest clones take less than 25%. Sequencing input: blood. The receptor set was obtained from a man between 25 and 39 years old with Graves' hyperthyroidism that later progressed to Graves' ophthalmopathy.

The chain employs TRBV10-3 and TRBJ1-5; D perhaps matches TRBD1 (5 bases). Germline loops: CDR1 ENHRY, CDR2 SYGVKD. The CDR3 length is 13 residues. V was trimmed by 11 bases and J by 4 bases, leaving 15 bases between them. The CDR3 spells CAVRDAGNQPQHF. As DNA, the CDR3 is TGTGCCGTCCGGGACGCCGGAAATCAGCCCCAGCATTTT.

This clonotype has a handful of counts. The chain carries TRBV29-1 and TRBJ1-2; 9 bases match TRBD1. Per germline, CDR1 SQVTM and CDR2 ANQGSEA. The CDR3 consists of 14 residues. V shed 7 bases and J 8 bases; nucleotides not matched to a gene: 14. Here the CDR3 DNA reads TGCAGCGCCCGCGAAGATGGGACAGGGTACGGCTACACCTTC. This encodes CSAREDGTGYGYTF.

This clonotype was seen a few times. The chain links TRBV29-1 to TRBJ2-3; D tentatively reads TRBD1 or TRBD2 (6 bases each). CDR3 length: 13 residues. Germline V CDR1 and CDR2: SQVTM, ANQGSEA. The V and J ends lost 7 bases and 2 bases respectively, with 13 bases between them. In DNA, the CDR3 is TGCAGCGCCAGAGGGGGGTTCACAGATACGCAGTATTTT. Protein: CSARGGFTDTQYF.

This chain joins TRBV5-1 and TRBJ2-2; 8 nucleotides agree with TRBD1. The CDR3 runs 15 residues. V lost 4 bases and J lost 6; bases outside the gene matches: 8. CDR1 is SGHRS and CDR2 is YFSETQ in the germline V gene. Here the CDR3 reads CASSAGTGGSGELFF. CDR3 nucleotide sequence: TGCGCCAGCAGCGCAGGGACAGGAGGGTCCGGGGAGCTGTTTTTT.

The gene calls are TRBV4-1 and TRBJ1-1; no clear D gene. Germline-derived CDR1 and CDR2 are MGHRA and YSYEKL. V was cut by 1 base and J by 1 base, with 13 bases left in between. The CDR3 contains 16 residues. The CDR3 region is CASSQGEGRRNTEAFF. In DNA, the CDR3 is TGCGCCAGCAGCCAAGGAGAGGGCCGGAGGAACACTGAAGCTTTCTTT.

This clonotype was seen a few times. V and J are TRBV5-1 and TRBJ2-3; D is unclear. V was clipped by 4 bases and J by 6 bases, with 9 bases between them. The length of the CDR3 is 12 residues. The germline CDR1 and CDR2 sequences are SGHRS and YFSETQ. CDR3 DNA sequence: TGCGCCAGCAGCATTTTCGGGGATACGCAGTATTTT. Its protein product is CASSIFGDTQYF.

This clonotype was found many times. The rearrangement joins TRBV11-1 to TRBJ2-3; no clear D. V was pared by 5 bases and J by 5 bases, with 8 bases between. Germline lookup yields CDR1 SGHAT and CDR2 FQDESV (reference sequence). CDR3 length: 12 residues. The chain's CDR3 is CASSDLGDTQYF. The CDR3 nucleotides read TGTGCCAGCAGCGACCTCGGAGATACGCAGTATTTT. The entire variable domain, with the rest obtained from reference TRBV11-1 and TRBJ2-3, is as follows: EAEVAQSPRYKITEKSQAVAFWCDPISGHATLYWYRQILGQGPELLVQFQDESVVDDSQLPKDRFSAERLKGVDSTLKIQPAELGDSAMYLCASSDLGDTQYFGPGTRLTVL.

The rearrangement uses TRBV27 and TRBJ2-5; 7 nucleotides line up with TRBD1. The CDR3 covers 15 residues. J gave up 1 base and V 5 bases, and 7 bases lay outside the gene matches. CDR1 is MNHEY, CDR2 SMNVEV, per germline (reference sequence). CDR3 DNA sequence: TGTGCCAGCAGTGAAAACAGGGGCCCCCAAGAGACCCAGTACTTC. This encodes CASSENRGPQETQYF.

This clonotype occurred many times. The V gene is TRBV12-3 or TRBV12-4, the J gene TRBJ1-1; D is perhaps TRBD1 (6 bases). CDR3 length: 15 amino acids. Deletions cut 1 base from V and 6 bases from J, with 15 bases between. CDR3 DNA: TGTGCCAGCAGTTTAGTAGGGGGTATGTCCTCTGAAGCTTTCTTT. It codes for CASSLVGGMSSEAFF.

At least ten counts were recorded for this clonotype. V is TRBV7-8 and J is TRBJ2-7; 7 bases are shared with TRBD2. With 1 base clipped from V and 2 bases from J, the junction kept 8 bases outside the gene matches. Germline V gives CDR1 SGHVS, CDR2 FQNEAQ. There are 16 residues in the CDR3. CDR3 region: CASSLEGYGLAYEQYF. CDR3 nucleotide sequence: TGTGCCAGCAGCTTAGAAGGATACGGACTAGCCTACGAGCAGTACTTC.

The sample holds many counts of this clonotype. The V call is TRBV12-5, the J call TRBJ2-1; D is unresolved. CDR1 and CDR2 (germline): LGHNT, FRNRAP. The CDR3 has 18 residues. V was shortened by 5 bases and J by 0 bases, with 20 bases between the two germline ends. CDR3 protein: CASGTPSVYSSSYNEQFF. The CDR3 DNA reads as TGTGCTAGTGGTACCCCTTCCGTTTATTCCAGCTCCTACAATGAGCAGTTCTTC.

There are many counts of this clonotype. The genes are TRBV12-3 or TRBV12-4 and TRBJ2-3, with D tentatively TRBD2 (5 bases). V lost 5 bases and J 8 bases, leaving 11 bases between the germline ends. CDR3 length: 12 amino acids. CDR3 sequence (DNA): TGTGCCAGCAGTCCTGGACTTGGTACGCAGTATTTT. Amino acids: CASSPGLGTQYF.

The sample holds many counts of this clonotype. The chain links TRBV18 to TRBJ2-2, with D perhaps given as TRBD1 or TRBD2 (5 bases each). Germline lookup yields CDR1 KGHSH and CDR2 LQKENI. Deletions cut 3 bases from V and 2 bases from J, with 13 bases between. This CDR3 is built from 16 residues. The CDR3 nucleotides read TGTGCCAGCTCACCGTCCGGGACGGAAAACACCGGGGAGCTGTTTTTT. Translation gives CASSPSGTENTGELFF.

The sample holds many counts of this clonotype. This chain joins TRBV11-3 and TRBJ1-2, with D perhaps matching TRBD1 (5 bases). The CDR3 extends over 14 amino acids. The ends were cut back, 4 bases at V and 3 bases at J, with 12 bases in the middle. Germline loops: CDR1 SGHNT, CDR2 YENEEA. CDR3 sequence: CASSWGRSDYGYTF. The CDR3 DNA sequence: TGTGCCAGCAGCTGGGGCAGATCGGACTATGGCTACACCTTC.

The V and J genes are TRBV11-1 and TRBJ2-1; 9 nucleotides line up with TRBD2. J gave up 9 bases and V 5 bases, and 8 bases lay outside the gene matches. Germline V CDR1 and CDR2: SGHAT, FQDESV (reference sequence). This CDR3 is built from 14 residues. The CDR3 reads CASSPAGGRGEQFF. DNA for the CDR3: TGTGCCAGCAGCCCGGCGGGAGGGCGGGGTGAGCAGTTCTTC.

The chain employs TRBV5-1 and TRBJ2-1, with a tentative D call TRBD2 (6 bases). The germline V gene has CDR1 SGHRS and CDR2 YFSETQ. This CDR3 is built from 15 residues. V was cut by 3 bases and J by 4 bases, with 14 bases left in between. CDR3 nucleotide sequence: TGCGCCAGCAGCTCCCTGGGAGGCCCGTACAATGAGCAGTTCTTC. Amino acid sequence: CASSSLGGPYNEQFF. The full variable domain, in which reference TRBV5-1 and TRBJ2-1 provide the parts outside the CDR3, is KAGVTQTPRYLIKTRGQQVTLSCSPISGHRSVSWYQQTPGQGLQFLFEYFSETQRNKGNFPGRFSGRQFSNSRSEMNVSTLELGDSALYLCASSSLGGPYNEQFFGPGTRLTVL.

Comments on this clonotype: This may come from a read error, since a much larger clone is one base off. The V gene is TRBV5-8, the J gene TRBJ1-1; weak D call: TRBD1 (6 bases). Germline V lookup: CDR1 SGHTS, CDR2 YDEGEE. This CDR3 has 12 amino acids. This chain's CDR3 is CASSWGASEDFF. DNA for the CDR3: TGTGCCAGCAGCTGGGGGGCATCTGAAGATTTCTTT.

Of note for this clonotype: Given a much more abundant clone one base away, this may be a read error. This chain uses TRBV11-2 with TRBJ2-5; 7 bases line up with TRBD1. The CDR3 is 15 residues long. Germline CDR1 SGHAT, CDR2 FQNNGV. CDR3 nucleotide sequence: TGTGCCAGCAGCTTTAGGACAGGTGTTATGAAGACCCGGTACTTC. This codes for CASSFRTGVMKTRYF.

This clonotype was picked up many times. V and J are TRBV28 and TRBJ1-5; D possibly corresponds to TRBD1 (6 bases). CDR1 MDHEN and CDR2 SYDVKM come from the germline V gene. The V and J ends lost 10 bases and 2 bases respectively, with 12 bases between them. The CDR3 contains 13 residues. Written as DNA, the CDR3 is TGTGCCATTACATACAGGGGCAATCAGCCCCAGCATTTT. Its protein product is CAITYRGNQPQHF.

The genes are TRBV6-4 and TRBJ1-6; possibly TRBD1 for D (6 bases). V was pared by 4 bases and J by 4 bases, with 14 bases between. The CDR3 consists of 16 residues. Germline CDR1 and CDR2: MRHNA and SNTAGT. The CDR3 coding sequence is TGTGCCAGCAGTGCTTCCTCGGACAGTTATAATTCACCCCTCCACTTT. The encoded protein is CASSASSDSYNSPLHF.

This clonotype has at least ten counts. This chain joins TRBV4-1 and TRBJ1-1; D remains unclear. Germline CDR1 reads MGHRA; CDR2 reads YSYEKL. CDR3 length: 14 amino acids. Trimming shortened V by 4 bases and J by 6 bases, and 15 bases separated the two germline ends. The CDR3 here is CASSPGYVSAEAFF. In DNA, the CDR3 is TGCGCCAGCAGCCCGGGCTACGTGAGCGCTGAAGCTTTCTTT.

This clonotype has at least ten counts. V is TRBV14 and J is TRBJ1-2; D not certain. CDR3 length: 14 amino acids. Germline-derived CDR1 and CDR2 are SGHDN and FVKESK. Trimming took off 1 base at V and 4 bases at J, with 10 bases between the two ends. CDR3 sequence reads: CASSQVVEAYGYTF. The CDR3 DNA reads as TGTGCCAGCAGCCAAGTGGTGGAAGCCTATGGCTACACCTTC. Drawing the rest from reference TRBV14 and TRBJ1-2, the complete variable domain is EAGVTQFPSHSVIEKGQTVTLRCDPISGHDNLYWYRRVMGKEIKFLLHFVKESKQDESGMPNNRFLAERTGGTYSTLKVQPAELEDSGVYFCASSQVVEAYGYTFGSGTRLTVV.

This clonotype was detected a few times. CDR3 in amino acids: CASSRDRVQETQYF. In DNA form, the CDR3 reads TGTGCCAGCAGCCGGGACAGGGTTCAAGAGACCCAGTACTTC. This chain joins TRBV3-1 and TRBJ2-5; TRBD1 matches at 9 bases. Trimming removed 4 bases from V and 2 bases from J; junction bases left unmatched: 2. The CDR3 contains 14 residues. CDR1 and CDR2 from the germline V gene are LGHDT and YNNKEL (reference sequence).

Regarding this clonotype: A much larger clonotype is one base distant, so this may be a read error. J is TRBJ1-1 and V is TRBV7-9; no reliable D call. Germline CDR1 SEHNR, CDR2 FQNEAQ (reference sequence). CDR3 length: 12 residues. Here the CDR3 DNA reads TGTGCCACCACGGGTTGGAGGACTGAAGCTTCCTTT. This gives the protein CATTGWRTEASF.

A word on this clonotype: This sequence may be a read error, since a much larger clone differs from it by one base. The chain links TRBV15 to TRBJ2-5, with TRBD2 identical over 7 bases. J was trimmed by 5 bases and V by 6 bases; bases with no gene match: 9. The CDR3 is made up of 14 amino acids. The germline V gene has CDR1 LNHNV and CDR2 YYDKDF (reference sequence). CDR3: CATSRGGAPETQYF. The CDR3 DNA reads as TGTGCCACCAGTCGGGGAGGGGCGCCGGAGACCCAGTACTTC.

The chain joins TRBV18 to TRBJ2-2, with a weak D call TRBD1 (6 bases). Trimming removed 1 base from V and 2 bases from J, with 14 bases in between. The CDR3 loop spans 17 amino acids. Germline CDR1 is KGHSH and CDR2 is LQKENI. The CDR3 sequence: CASSPRPGHGNTGELFF. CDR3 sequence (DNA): TGTGCCAGCTCACCACGACCGGGACACGGAAACACCGGGGAGCTGTTTTTT.

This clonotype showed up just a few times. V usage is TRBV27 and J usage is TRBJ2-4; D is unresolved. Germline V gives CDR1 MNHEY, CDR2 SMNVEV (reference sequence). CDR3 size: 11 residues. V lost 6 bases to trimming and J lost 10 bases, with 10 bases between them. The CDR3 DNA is TGTGCCAGCAGATTCGGGTCAATTCAGTACTTC. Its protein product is CASRFGSIQYF.